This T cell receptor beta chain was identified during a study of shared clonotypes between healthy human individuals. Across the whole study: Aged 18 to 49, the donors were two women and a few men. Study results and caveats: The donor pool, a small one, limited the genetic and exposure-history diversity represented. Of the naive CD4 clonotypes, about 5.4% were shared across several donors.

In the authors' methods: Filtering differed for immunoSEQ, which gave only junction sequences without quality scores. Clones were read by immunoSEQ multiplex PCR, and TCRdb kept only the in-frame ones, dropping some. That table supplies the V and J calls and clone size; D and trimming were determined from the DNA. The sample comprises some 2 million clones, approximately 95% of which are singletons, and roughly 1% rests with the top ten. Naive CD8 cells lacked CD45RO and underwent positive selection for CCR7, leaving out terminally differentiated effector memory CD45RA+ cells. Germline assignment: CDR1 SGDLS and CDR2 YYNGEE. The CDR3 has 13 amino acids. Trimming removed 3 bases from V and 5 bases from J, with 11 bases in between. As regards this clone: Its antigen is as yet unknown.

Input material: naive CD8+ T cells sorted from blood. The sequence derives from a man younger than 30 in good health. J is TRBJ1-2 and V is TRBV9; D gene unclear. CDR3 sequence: CASSGTSRYGYTF. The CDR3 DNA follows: TGTGCCAGCAGCGGAACCAGCCGTTATGGCTACACCTTC.